This T cell receptor beta chain was profiled in a study of cytomegalovirus exposure and HLA in healthy donors. Study summary: The same platform as the roughly 700 first-cohort repertoires was used for the 130 or so validation repertoires, a later analysis reported.

Assay: immunoSEQ multiplex PCR; the TCRdb copy retains only in-frame clones and omits some. Seen here are tens of thousands of clones, 85% to 90% observed once, and the top ten hold 3.5% to 4%. The count of this clone is one. As yet, its antigen is unknown. Regarding the study as a whole: As was reported, the classifier diagnosed cytomegalovirus status with high specificity and sensitivity. Listed as cytomegalovirus-associated were around 160 TCR beta chains. CMV antigen specificity was confirmed in vitro for a few CMV-associated chains.

Germline V gives CDR1 KGHSH, CDR2 LQKENI. The ends lost 1 base at V and 2 bases at J; junction bases unmatched: 4. The CDR3 runs to 15 residues. Material for sequencing was PBMCs. This chain links TRBV18 with TRBJ2-7, with 8 bases identical to TRBD1. This TCR came from a woman aged 18-29 years in good health and CMV-seropositive. The chain's CDR3 is CASSPRDRTTYEQYF. Here the CDR3 DNA reads TGTGCCAGCTCACCACGGGACAGGACAACCTACGAGCAGTACTTC.